A single sample gave rise to the 12 T cell receptor beta chains below, sequenced in a study of T cell responses to AZD1222 COVID-19 vaccine. Repertoires were generated with immunoSEQ multiplex PCR, while TCRdb's copy carries only in-frame clones and drops some. The sample carries about 92,000 clones, more than 75% recorded once. The source was peripheral blood, collected on day 0 of AZD1222 vaccination. The receptors shown here come from an adult in good health.

The rearrangement links TRBV6-5 to TRBJ1-2; the match to TRBD1 covers 7 bases. J gave up 5 bases and V 5 bases, and 5 bases lay outside the gene matches. CDR3 length: 13 amino acids. CDR1 is MNHEY, CDR2 SVGAGI, per germline. This CDR3 is CASSIQGFYGYTF. The DNA for the CDR3 is TGTGCCAGCAGTATACAGGGGTTTTATGGCTACACCTTC.

This rearrangement joins TRBV4-3 to TRBJ1-1; no clear D. From germline, CDR1 is LGHNA and CDR2 YSLEER. Trimming shortened V by 0 bases and J by 8 bases, and 7 bases separated the two germline ends. This CDR3 has 12 amino acids. The CDR3 protein is CASSQEGSEAFF. The CDR3 DNA reads as TGCGCCAGCAGCCAAGAAGGAAGCGAAGCTTTCTTT.

The gene calls are TRBV19 and TRBJ1-2; 11 positions match TRBD1. CDR3 size: 16 residues. In germline, CDR1 is LNHDA, CDR2 SQIVND (reference sequence). The V gene end was trimmed by 5 bases and the J gene end by 3 bases; junction bases not matched to a gene: 8. CDR3 DNA sequence: TGTGCCAGTAGTGCTCACGTGGGACAGGGGGACTATGGCTACACCTTC. This encodes CASSAHVGQGDYGYTF.

V is TRBV6-1 and J is TRBJ1-1; D is ambiguous. Trimming cost V 2 bases and J 0 bases, with 7 bases left between them. The germline V gene encodes CDR1 MNHNS and CDR2 SASEGT. The CDR3 covers 14 residues. The CDR3 nucleotides read TGTGCCAGCAGTGAAAGCAGGTTGAACACTGAAGCTTTCTTT. Amino acid sequence: CASSESRLNTEAFF.

The V and J genes are TRBV5-4 and TRBJ1-2; the match to TRBD1 covers 10 bases. This CDR3 is built from 18 residues. Losses at the gene ends were 4 bases for V and 4 bases for J; bases not matched to a gene: 16. Germline V gives CDR1 SGHNT, CDR2 YYREEE (reference sequence). DNA for the CDR3: TGTGCCAGCAGCGACGACAGGGGGCGCTTGGGTTTTAGCTATGGCTACACCTTC. This gives the protein CASSDDRGRLGFSYGYTF.

This rearrangement joins TRBV9 to TRBJ1-5; 7 bases are shared with TRBD1. With V trimmed by 0 bases and J by 5 bases, 2 bases remained unmatched. In germline, CDR1 is SGDLS, CDR2 YYNGEE. The CDR3 extends over 14 amino acids. The CDR3 loop is CASSVGTGDQPQHF. In nucleotides, the CDR3 is TGTGCCAGCAGCGTAGGAACAGGGGATCAGCCCCAGCATTTT. Supplemented by reference TRBV9 and TRBJ1-5, the full variable domain reads DSGVTQTPKHLITATGQRVTLRCSPRSGDLSVYWYQQSLDQGLQFLIQYYNGEERAKGNILERFSAQQFPDLHSELNLSSLELGDSALYFCASSVGTGDQPQHFGDGTRLSIL.

V and J are TRBV3-1 (or the pseudogene TRBV3-2) and TRBJ1-6; a weak D match, TRBD1 (5 bases). Germline loops: CDR1 LGHDT, CDR2 YNNKEL (reference sequence). V lost 6 bases to trimming and J lost 8 bases, with 17 bases between them. This CDR3 has 15 residues. CDR3 in DNA: TGTGCCAGCAGGGTACTGGGGACGCTAGATTCACCCCTCCACTTT. It translates to CASRVLGTLDSPLHF.

The V and J genes are TRBV30 and TRBJ1-4; tentatively, D is TRBD1 (5 bases). The V gene's germline CDR1 is GTSNPN and CDR2 SVGIG (reference sequence). V was clipped by 2 bases and J by 10 bases, with 14 bases between them. CDR3 length equals 13 residues. The CDR3 loop is CAWSTILTGKLFF. CDR3 DNA: TGTGCCTGGAGTACAATCCTAACAGGAAAACTGTTTTTT.

This chain connects TRBV2 to TRBJ2-1, with 7 bases identical to TRBD2. This CDR3 is built from 15 residues. CDR1 and CDR2 (germline): SNHLY, FYNNEI. Trimming removed 4 bases from V and 2 bases from J; junction bases left unmatched: 5. For the CDR3, the DNA is TGTGCCAGCAGTGGGCACGGGACTACCTACAATGAGCAGTTCTTC. Protein product: CASSGHGTTYNEQFF.

This rearrangement joins TRBV27 to TRBJ2-3, with D uncertain. There are 12 residues in the CDR3. CDR1 is MNHEY, CDR2 SMNVEV, per germline (reference sequence). Trimming shortened V by 5 bases and J by 4 bases, and 7 bases separated the two germline ends. CDR3 amino acids: CASSPQSDTQYF. The CDR3 nucleotides read TGTGCCAGCAGTCCTCAGTCAGATACGCAGTATTTT.

The genes are TRBV12-3 or TRBV12-4 and TRBJ1-2; the D is unclear. V was shortened by 7 bases and J by 11 bases, with 20 bases between the two germline ends. The CDR3 is made up of 13 amino acids. The CDR3 DNA reads as TGTGCCAGCACTCCCGGTCTGGGTTTTGGGTACACCTTC. Translated: CASTPGLGFGYTF.

The chain joins TRBV5-5 to TRBJ1-1; 10 nucleotides align to TRBD1. J was trimmed by 4 bases and V by 0 bases; bases with no gene match: 9. Germline V gene sequence: CDR1 SGHKS, CDR2 YYEKEE (reference sequence). This CDR3 region has 17 residues. CDR3 amino acids: CASSLGDRGRLSTEAFF. CDR3 nucleotides: TGTGCCAGCAGCTTGGGAGACAGGGGGCGCTTATCCACTGAAGCTTTCTTT.